This T cell receptor (beta chain) derives from a study of tumor and adjacent non-tumor tissue in lung cancer. Study-level background: The patients, roughly 9 men and about 5 women, were about 30 to 85 with stage I to III disease. Study-wide points: Tumor TCR diversity, when higher, was linked to shorter survival. Compared with tumor, normal lung showed significantly lower TCR diversity.

No cell sorting was done before RNA was extracted from the tissue. Chemotherapy-naive patients with new lung cancer underwent thoracic surgery in China, August–November 2014. Germline loops: CDR1 SGHDT, CDR2 YYEEEE. The CDR3 length is 13 residues. A modified ARM-PCR protocol with three rounds of nested PCR amplified TCRbeta. TCRdb re-analysed the multiplex PCR reads in MiXCR, keeping a single row per CDR3 protein. The profile shows about 110,000 distinct CDR3 sequences, over 70% of them singletons. In its sample, this clonotype was seen once. Antigen specificity is unknown. The junction and the germline gene differ at one end; a read error may be behind it.

The sequenced sample consisted of lung tumor tissue. This sequence was found in a man between 65 and 85 years old with non-small cell lung cancer. V gene TRBV5-6 combines with J gene TRBJ2-5; tentatively, D is TRBD1 (6 bases). This CDR3 reads CASCLGAWETQHF. The CDR3 DNA reads as TGTGCCAGCTGCTTGGGGGCGTGGGAGACCCAGCACTTC.